What follows are 14 T cell receptor beta chains derived from one specimen sequenced in a study of blood T cell repertoires in COVID-19. Generated by immunoSEQ multiplex PCR, the TCRdb table keeps only in-frame clones and is missing some. The repertoire consists of more than 60,000 clones, with over 80% occurring once and the leading ten covering 3.5%. Material: peripheral blood. Every receptor here comes from a man aged 45-65 years with acute or convalescent COVID-19.

The rearrangement links TRBV7-9 to TRBJ2-1; 10 nucleotides line up with TRBD2. The V gene's germline CDR1 is SEHNR and CDR2 FQNEAQ (reference sequence). With 1 base clipped from V and 12 bases from J, the junction kept 6 bases outside the gene matches. The CDR3 runs 14 residues. The CDR3 bases are TGTGCCAGCAGCTTAGACCTAGCGGGAGACAGGCAGTTCTTC. Its translation is CASSLDLAGDRQFF.

Here the CDR3 DNA reads TGTGCCAGCAGTCAGGGGATAAATTCACCCCTCCACTTT. This codes for CASSQGINSPLHF. This rearrangement joins TRBV28 to TRBJ1-6; possibly TRBD1 for D (6 bases). Germline CDR1 and CDR2: MDHEN and SYDVKM. Between the trimmed V and J ends, which lost 5 bases and 7 bases, there was a span of 9 bases. The CDR3 loop spans 13 amino acids.

The chain combines TRBV19 with TRBJ1-2; a possible D gene is TRBD1 (5 bases). V lost 2 bases to trimming and J lost 5 bases, with 15 bases between them. The CDR3 runs to 15 residues. Germline CDR1 and CDR2: LNHDA and SQIVND (reference sequence). Here the CDR3 DNA reads TGTGCCAGTAGTATACAGGGACCTGCGGGGTATGGCTACACCTTC. Its protein product is CASSIQGPAGYGYTF.

The chain recombines TRBV11-2 with TRBJ2-3; TRBD2 agrees at 10 bases. The CDR3 covers 13 residues. From germline, CDR1 is SGHAT and CDR2 FQNNGV. With 5 bases clipped from V and 5 bases from J, the junction kept 1 base outside the gene matches. This CDR3 is CASSLAGVDTQYF. CDR3 in DNA: TGTGCCAGCAGCCTAGCGGGAGTAGATACGCAGTATTTT.

The V gene is TRBV10-1, the J gene TRBJ2-7; D perhaps matches TRBD2 (5 bases). V was trimmed by 8 bases and J by 2 bases, leaving 16 bases between them. Germline values: CDR1 WNHNN, CDR2 SYGVQD (reference sequence). This CDR3 is built from 14 residues. CDR3 DNA sequence: TGCGCCAGCCCTCCGGGCCAACTAGCCTACGAGCAGTACTTC. Translation gives CASPPGQLAYEQYF.

The chain has TRBV18 and TRBJ2-2; no firm D call. This CDR3 is 14 amino acids long. V gave up 5 bases and J gave up 3 bases, with 10 bases separating them. Per germline, CDR1 KGHSH and CDR2 LQKENI. The DNA for the CDR3 is TGTGCCAGCTCAGATATCGGGTACACCGGGGAGCTGTTTTTT. Its protein product is CASSDIGYTGELFF. Complete variable domain (other parts from reference TRBV18 and TRBJ2-2): NAGVMQNPRHLVRRRGQEARLRCSPMKGHSHVYWYRQLPEEGLKFMVYLQKENIIDESGMPKERFSAEFPKEGPSILRIQQVVRGDSAAYFCASSDIGYTGELFFGEGSRLTVL.

This clone has only a few counts. The V call is TRBV7-9, the J call TRBJ1-4; 8 nucleotides line up with TRBD1. Trimming removed 4 bases from V and 7 bases from J; junction bases left unmatched: 11. The germline V gene encodes CDR1 SEHNR and CDR2 FQNEAQ (reference sequence). The CDR3 length is 16 residues. The CDR3 DNA follows: TGTGCCAGCAGCTCTTCCAGGACAGGGCGCGGTGAAAAACTGTTTTTT. Protein product: CASSSSRTGRGEKLFF.

V usage is TRBV25-1 and J usage is TRBJ1-3; the D gene is possibly TRBD1 (6 bases). Trimming took 2 bases from V and 4 from J, leaving 18 bases between them. The germline V gene has CDR1 MGHDK and CDR2 SYGVNS. The CDR3 is 17 residues long. The CDR3 reads CASSEGTGLLFGNTIYF. DNA for the CDR3: TGTGCCAGCAGTGAAGGCACAGGGCTTTTGTTCGGAAACACCATATATTTT.

The V gene is TRBV9, the J gene TRBJ1-2, with 9 bases matching TRBD1. Per germline, CDR1 SGDLS and CDR2 YYNGEE. The CDR3 covers 17 residues. The junction had 14 bases not matched to a gene; V was cut back by 4 bases and J by 4 bases. CDR3: CASSPSGTGSHFYGYTF. The CDR3 DNA sequence: TGTGCCAGCAGCCCGTCAGGGACAGGGTCCCATTTCTATGGCTACACCTTC.

The V call is TRBV11-2, the J call TRBJ2-1; 8 bases are shared with TRBD2. Unmatched junction bases numbered 9, after V lost 1 base and J lost 7 bases. The germline gives CDR1 SGHAT, CDR2 FQNNGV. This CDR3 comprises 16 residues. This CDR3 is CASSLASGGALNEQFF. Written as DNA, the CDR3 is TGTGCCAGCAGCTTAGCTTCCGGGGGGGCCTTGAATGAGCAGTTCTTC.

The genes are TRBV4-2 and TRBJ1-1, with D unresolved. Germline-derived CDR1 and CDR2 are LGHNA and YNFKEQ. V was clipped by 1 base and J by 2 bases, with 5 bases between them. This CDR3 region has 13 residues. The CDR3 DNA is TGTGCCAGCAGCCAAGCTGGCAACACTGAAGCTTTCTTT. Translation: CASSQAGNTEAFF.

The chain carries TRBV7-2 and TRBJ2-2, with a weak D call TRBD2 (6 bases). The CDR3 is made up of 16 amino acids. Trimming pared 3 bases from V and 2 bases from J, leaving 13 bases between. The germline CDR1 and CDR2 sequences are SGHTA and FQGNSA. The chain's CDR3 is CASSFYGGPNTGELFF. DNA of the CDR3: TGTGCCAGCAGCTTTTACGGGGGACCAAACACCGGGGAGCTGTTTTTT.

The chain joins TRBV27 to TRBJ2-1, with D tentatively TRBD1 (6 bases). The CDR3 totals 16 residues. The V end lost 2 bases, the J end lost 2 bases, and 13 bases lay between the germline ends. CDR1 and CDR2 from the germline V gene are MNHEY and SMNVEV (reference sequence). CDR3 protein: CASSLGQTGAYNEQFF. The CDR3 bases are TGTGCCAGCAGTTTAGGGCAGACAGGCGCCTACAATGAGCAGTTCTTC.

The chain links TRBV7-2 to TRBJ1-1, with TRBD1 identical over 8 bases. The junction had 8 bases not matched to a gene; V was cut back by 5 bases and J by 3 bases. The CDR3 length is 15 residues. The germline CDR1 and CDR2 sequences are SGHTA and FQGNSA. The CDR3 region is CASSLRTGMYTEAFF. The CDR3 DNA sequence: TGTGCCAGCAGCCTTCGGACAGGGATGTACACTGAAGCTTTCTTT.